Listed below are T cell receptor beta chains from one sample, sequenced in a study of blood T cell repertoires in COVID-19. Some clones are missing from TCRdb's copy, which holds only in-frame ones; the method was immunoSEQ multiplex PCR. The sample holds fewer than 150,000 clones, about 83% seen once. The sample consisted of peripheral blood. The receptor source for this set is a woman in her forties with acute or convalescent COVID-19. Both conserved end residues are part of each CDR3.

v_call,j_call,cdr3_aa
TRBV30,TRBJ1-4,CASPGGAMKELFF
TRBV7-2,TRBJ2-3,CASSPERLSDTQYF
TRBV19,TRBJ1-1,CASSPPTGEARMTEAFF
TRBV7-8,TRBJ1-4,CASSRGQGATNEKLFF
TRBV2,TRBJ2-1,CASQTSPYNEQFF
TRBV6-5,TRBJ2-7,CASSYGATIDYEQYF
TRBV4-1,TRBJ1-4,CASSHNRGPNEKLFF
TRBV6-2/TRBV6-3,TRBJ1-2,CASSWDSRLLGYTF
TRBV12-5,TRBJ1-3,CASGSGGKNTIYF
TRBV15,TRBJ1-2,CATSSGGFYGYTF
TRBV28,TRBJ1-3,CASSYTSPGAIGNTIYF
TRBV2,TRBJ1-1,CASSHMNTEAFF
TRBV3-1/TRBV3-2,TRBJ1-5,CASSQGSGTGGLQPQHF
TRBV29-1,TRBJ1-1,CSVRRPLNTEAFF
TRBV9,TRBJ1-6,CASSGGQAQNSPLHF
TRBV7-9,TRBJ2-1,CASSPRRGGGYNEQFF
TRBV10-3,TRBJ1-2,CAISDVGKGNYGYTF
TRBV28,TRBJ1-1,CASKNNGETEAFF
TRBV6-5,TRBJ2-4,CASVQSGGTIQYF
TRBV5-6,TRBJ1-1,CASSLVLGQFAFF
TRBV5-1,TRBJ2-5,CASSLSGETQYF
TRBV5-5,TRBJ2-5,CASSLGGRVETQYF
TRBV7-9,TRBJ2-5,CASSLGTFGEETQYF
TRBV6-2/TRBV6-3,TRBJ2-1,CASSYGTGANEQFF
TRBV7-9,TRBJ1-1,CASSPTGTVEAFF
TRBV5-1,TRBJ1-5,CASSLAPGQLNQPQHF
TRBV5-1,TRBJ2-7,CASSILGLRNYEQYF
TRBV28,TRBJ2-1,CASSFMNEQFF
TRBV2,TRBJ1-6,CASSEQVYQKANSPLHF
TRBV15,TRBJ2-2,CATTLAEGGGELFF
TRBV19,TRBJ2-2,CASSLRNTGELFF
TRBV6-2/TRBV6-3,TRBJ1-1,CASSLYTEAFF
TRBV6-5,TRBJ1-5,CASSPLDRPKAQHF
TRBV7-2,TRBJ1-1,CASRRQGNTEAFF
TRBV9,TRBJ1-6,CASSNGEGSNNSPLHF
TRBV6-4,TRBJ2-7,CASSCQGYEQYF
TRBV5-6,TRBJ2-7,CASSFPTSGSSYEQYF
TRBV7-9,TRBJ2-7,CASSLQAYYEQYF
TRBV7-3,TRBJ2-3,CASSLRGGEASGVTDTQYF
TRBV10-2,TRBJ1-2,CASTPGGMTLAYGYTF
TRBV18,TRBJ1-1,CASSPGGLTNTEAFF
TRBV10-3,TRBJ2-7,CATGGVGGASYEQYF
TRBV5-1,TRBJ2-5,CASSLMASRSAETQYF
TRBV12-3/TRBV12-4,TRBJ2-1,CASTLYNEQFF
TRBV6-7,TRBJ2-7,CASKEPSGDYHSHEQYF
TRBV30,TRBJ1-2,CAWSQDSNGYTF
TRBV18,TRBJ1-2,CASSRGTRGEYGYTF
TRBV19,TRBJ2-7,CASSPLGSYEQYF
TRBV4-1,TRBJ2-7,CASSHGGAGGEEQYF
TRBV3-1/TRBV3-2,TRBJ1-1,CASSQRQGKNTEAFF
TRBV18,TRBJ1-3,CASSSSGLTGNTIYF